These T cell receptor beta chains were read from a single sample in a study of T cell responses to AZD1222 COVID-19 vaccine. Produced via immunoSEQ multiplex PCR; TCRdb's table is partial and in-frame only. Of some 86,000 clones listed, more than 70% were seen once; the top ten hold 6.9%. Sequencing used peripheral blood, obtained 28 days after the second AZD1222 dose. These receptors were collected from an adult who received the AZD1222 COVID-19 vaccine. Each CDR3 is given with its conserved first and last residue. A D gene is named only where the DNA matches it firmly. Expanded clones are given a class, and other clones once, few, many or no size at all.

>TRBD2|TRBJ2-1|TRBV29-1|NA
CSAPGLAVDEQFF
TGCAGCGCCCCGGGACTAGCCGTTGATGAGCAGTTCTTC
>TRBD1|TRBJ2-3|TRBV5-1|NA
CASSRGQGSSTDTQYF
TGCGCCAGCAGCCGAGGACAGGGCTCTAGCACAGATACGCAGTATTTT
>NA|TRBJ1-2|TRBV10-2|NA
CASSESEGLAYGYTF
TGCGCCAGCAGTGAGTCAGAGGGGCTGGCCTATGGCTACACCTTC
>NA|TRBJ1-5|TRBV19|NA
CASQDMMGQPQHF
TGTGCCAGCCAGGACATGATGGGTCAGCCCCAGCATTTT
>NA|TRBJ1-1|TRBV9|NA
CASSVGYYTEAFF
TGTGCCAGCAGCGTAGGTTATTACACTGAAGCTTTCTTT
>TRBD1|TRBJ1-2|TRBV29-1|NA
CSVEGQGTNGYTF
TGCAGCGTTGAGGGACAGGGAACAAATGGCTACACCTTC
>TRBD1|TRBJ1-4|TRBV5-1|NA
CASSLVSGQGTEKLFF
TGCGCCAGCAGCTTGGTGAGCGGACAGGGGACCGAAAAACTGTTTTTT
>NA|TRBJ1-1|TRBV4-3|once
CASSQVPMDTEAFF
TGCGCCAGCAGCCAAGTTCCCATGGACACTGAAGCTTTCTTT
>TRBD2|TRBJ2-1|TRBV27|once
CASSLFTSGRNEQFF
TGTGCCAGCAGTTTATTTACTAGCGGGAGAAATGAGCAGTTCTTC
>TRBD2|TRBJ2-7|TRBV18|NA
CASSTPSGRSYEQYF
TGTGCCAGCTCGACCCCTAGCGGGAGGTCGTACGAGCAGTACTTC
>TRBD1|TRBJ2-7|TRBV6-2/TRBV6-3|NA
CASSGQGAYYEQYF
TGTGCCAGCAGTGGACAGGGGGCTTACTACGAGCAGTACTTC
>TRBD1|TRBJ2-1|TRBV7-8|NA
CASSLIPGTGGVNEQFF
TGTGCCAGCAGCTTAATCCCCGGGACAGGGGGAGTCAATGAGCAGTTCTTC
>TRBD2|TRBJ2-7|TRBV28|NA
CASRAGVLYEQYF
TGTGCCAGCAGAGCGGGAGTTTTGTACGAGCAGTACTTC
>TRBD1|TRBJ2-1|TRBV7-6|NA
CASTTPGQYDNEQFF
TGTGCCAGCACAACACCGGGACAGTATGACAATGAGCAGTTCTTC
>NA|TRBJ2-7|TRBV20-1|NA
CSATGAYEQYF
TGCAGTGCTACGGGGGCCTACGAGCAGTACTTC
>TRBD2|TRBJ2-2|TRBV23-1|NA
CASSPLGLAGEEELFF
TGCGCCAGCAGTCCTCTTGGACTAGCGGGAGAGGAGGAGCTGTTTTTT
>TRBD1|TRBJ2-5|TRBV5-4|NA
CASSPGQGETQYF
TGTGCCAGCAGCCCGGGACAGGGCGAGACCCAGTACTTC
>NA|TRBJ1-3|TRBV4-3|NA
CASSQDSAPGNTIYF
TGCGCCAGCAGCCAAGATTCGGCACCAGGAAACACCATATATTTT
>NA|TRBJ2-7|TRBV5-3|NA
CARSFYEQYF
TGTGCCAGAAGCTTCTACGAGCAGTACTTC
>NA|TRBJ2-5|TRBV11-2|NA
CASSLGPGEETQYF
TGTGCCAGCAGCTTAGGCCCAGGGGAAGAGACCCAGTACTTC
>NA|TRBJ2-1|TRBV6-1|NA
CASSETDYNEQFF
TGTGCCAGCAGTGAAACGGATTACAATGAGCAGTTCTTC
>NA|TRBJ1-3|TRBV25-1|NA
CASSDEGLGGNTIYF
TGTGCCAGCAGTGATGAGGGTCTCGGTGGAAACACCATATATTTT
>TRBD2|TRBJ2-1|TRBV19|NA
CASSMGVGTSGPKNNEQFF
TGTGCCAGTAGTATGGGGGTCGGGACTAGCGGGCCCAAAAACAATGAGCAGTTCTTC
>NA|TRBJ1-1|TRBV30|NA
CAWVDMNTEAFF
TGTGCCTGGGTAGACATGAACACTGAAGCTTTCTTT
>TRBD1|TRBJ2-5|TRBV18|once
CASSRGQGETQYF
TGTGCCAGCTCACGGGGACAGGGGGAGACCCAGTACTTC
>NA|TRBJ2-7|TRBV4-2|few
CASSQDRRTDEQYF
TGTGCCAGCAGCCAAGACCGAAGGACAGACGAGCAGTACTTC
>NA|TRBJ1-1|TRBV5-5|once
CASSLIHQEAFF
TGTGCCAGCAGCTTGATACATCAAGAAGCTTTCTTT
>NA|TRBJ1-1|TRBV14|NA
CASSQDYPEDTEAFF
TGTGCCAGCAGCCAAGATTACCCTGAGGACACTGAAGCTTTCTTT
>NA|TRBJ1-4|TRBV6-5|few
CASTLVAGSNEKLFF
TGTGCCAGCACTTTAGTAGCAGGGTCCAATGAAAAACTGTTTTTT
>TRBD1|TRBJ2-2|TRBV6-5|NA
CASRIDRGRTGELFF
TGTGCCAGCAGAATAGACAGGGGGCGCACCGGGGAGCTGTTTTTT
>TRBD2|TRBJ2-1|TRBV6-4|few
CASSELAGVYEQFF
TGTGCCAGCAGTGAACTAGCGGGAGTGTATGAGCAGTTCTTC
>NA|TRBJ2-6|TRBV7-2|NA
CASSSDQGLGAGANVLTF
TGTGCCAGCAGCTCCGATCAGGGTTTAGGAGCTGGGGCCAACGTCCTGACTTTC
>NA|TRBJ2-2|TRBV6-4|NA
CASSADWYTGELFF
TGTGCCAGCAGCGCAGACTGGTACACCGGGGAGCTGTTTTTT
>NA|TRBJ1-5|TRBV10-2|NA
CASIDRFNQPQHF
TGCGCCAGCATAGACAGGTTCAATCAGCCCCAGCATTTT
>NA|TRBJ2-2|TRBV4-3|NA
CASSLRGGNTGELFF
TGCGCCAGCAGCCTAAGAGGGGGTAACACCGGGGAGCTGTTTTTT
>NA|TRBJ1-1|TRBV28|NA
CASSPLSLEAFF
TGTGCCAGCAGTCCCCTAAGTCTCGAAGCTTTCTTT
>TRBD2|TRBJ2-1|TRBV12-3/TRBV12-4|once
CASSLARAGALFF
TGTGCCAGCAGTTTAGCTCGAGCGGGAGCTTTGTTCTTC